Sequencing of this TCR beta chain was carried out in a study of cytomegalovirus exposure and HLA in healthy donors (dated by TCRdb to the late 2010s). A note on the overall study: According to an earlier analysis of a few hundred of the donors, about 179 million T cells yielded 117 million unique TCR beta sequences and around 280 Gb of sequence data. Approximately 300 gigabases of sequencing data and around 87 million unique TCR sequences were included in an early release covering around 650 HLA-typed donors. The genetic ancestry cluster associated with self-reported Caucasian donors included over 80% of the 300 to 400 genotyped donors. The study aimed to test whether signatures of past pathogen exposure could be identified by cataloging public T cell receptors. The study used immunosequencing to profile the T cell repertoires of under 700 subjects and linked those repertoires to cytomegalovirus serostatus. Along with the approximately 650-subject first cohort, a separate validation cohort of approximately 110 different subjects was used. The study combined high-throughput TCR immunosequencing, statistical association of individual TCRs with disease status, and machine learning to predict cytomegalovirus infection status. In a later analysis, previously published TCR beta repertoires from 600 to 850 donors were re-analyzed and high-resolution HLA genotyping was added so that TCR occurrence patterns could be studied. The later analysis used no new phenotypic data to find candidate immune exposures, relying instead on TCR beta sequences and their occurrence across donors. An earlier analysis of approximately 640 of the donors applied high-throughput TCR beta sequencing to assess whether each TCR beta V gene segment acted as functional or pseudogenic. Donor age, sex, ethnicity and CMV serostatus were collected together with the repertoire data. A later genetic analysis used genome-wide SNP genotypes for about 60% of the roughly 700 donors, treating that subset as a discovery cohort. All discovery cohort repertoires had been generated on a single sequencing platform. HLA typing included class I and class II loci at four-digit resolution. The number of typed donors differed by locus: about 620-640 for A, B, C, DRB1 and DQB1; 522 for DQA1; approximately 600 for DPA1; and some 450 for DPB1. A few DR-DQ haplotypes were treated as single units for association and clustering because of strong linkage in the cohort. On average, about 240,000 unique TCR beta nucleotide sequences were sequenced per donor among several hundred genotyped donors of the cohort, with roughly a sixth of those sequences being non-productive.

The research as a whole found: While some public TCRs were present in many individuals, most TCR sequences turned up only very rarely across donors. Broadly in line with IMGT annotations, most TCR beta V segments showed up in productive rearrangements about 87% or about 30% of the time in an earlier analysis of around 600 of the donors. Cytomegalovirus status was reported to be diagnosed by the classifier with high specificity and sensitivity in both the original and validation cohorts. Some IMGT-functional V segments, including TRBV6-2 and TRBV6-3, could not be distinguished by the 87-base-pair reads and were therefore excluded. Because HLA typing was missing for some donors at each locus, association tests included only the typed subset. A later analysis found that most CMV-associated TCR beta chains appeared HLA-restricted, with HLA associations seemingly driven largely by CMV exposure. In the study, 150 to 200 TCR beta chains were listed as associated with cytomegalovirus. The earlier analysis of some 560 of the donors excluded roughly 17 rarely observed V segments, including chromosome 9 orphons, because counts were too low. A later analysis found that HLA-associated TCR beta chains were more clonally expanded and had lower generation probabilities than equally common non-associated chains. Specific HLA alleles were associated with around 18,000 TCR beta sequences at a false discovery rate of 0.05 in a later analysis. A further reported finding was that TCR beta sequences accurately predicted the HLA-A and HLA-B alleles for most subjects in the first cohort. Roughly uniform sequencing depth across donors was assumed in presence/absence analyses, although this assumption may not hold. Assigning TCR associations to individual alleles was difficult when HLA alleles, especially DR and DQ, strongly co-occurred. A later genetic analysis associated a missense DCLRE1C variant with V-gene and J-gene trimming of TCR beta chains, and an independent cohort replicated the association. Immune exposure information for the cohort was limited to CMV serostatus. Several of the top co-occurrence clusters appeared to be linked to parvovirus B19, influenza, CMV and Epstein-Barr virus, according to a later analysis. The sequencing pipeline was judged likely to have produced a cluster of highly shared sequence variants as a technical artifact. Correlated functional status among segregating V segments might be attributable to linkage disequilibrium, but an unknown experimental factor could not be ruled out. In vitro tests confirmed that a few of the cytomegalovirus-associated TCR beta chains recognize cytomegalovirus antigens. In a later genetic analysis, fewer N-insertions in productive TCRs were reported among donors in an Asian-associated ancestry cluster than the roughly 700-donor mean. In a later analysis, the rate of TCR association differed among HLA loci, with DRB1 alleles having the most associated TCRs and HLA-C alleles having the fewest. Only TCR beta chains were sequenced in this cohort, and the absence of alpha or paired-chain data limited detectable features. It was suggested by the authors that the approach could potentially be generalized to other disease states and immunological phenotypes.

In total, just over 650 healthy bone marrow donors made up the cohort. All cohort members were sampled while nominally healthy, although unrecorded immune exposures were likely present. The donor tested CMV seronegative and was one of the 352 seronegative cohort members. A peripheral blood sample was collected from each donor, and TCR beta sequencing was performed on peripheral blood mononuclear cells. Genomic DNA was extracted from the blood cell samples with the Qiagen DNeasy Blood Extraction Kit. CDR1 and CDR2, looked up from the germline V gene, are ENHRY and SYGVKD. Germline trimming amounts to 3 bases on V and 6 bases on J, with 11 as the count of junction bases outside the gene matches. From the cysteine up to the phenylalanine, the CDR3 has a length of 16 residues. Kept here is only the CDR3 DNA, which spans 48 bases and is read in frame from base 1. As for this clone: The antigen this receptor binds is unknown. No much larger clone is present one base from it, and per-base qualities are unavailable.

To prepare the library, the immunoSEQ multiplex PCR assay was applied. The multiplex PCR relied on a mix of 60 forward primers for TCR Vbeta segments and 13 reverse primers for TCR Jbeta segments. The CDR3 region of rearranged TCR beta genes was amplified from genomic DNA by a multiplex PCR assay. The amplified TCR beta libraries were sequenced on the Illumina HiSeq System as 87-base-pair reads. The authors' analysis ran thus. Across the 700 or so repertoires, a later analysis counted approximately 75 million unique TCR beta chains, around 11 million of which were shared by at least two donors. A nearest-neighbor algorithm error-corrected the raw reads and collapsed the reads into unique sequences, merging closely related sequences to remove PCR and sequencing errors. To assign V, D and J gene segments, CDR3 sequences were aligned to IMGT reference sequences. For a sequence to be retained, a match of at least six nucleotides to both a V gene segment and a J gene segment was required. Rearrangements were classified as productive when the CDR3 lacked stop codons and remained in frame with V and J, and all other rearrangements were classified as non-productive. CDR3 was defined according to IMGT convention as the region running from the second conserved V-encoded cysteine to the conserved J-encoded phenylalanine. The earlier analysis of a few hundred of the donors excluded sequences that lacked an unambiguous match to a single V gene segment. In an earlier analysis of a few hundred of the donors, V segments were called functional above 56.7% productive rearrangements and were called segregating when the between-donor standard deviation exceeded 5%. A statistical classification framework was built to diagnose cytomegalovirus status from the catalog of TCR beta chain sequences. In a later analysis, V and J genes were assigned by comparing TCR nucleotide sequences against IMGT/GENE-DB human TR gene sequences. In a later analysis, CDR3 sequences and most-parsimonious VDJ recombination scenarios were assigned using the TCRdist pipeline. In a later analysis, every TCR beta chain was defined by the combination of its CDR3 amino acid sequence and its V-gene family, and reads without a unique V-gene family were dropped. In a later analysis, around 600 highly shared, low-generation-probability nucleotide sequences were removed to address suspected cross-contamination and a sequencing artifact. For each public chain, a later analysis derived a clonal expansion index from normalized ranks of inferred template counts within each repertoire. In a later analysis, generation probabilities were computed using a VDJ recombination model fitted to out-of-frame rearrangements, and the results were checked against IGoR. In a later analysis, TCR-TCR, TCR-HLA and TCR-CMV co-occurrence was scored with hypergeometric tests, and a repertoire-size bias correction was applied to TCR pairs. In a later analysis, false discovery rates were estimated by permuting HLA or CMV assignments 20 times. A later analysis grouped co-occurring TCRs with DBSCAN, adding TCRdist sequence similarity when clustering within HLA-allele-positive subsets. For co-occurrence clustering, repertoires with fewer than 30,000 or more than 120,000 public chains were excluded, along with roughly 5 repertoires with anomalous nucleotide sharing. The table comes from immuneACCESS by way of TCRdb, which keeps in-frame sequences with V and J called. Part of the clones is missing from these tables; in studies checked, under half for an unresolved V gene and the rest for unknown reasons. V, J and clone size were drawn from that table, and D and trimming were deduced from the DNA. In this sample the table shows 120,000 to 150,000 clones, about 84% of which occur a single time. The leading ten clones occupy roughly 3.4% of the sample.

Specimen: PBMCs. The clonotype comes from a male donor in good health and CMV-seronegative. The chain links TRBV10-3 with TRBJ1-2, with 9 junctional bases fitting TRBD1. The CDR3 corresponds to CAISDLISTGGDGYTF. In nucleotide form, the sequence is TGTGCCATCAGTGACCTCATATCAACAGGGGGCGATGGCTACACCTTC.